The rows below give T cell receptor beta chains drawn from one sample of a study of cytomegalovirus exposure and HLA in healthy donors. Generated by immunoSEQ multiplex PCR, the TCRdb table keeps only in-frame clones and is missing some. The table includes around 100,000 clones, 67% detected once. Sample: PBMCs. The receptors were gathered from a man between 18 and 35 years old in good health and CMV-seropositive. Both conserved end residues are part of each CDR3. A D gene is named only where the DNA matches it firmly. Some rows mark clone size as missing; the rest say once, few, many or name a class of expanded clone.

>TRBJ2-2|-|TRBV2|few
TGTGCCAGCAGGATAGGGGCTAACACCGGGGAGCTGTTTTTT
CASRIGANTGELFF
>TRBJ2-3|TRBD1|TRBV7-8|-
TGTGCCAGCAGCTTCTATACAGGGGGGACAGATACGCAGTATTTT
CASSFYTGGTDTQYF
>TRBJ1-6|TRBD1|TRBV6-1|-
TGTGCCAGCAGGGGGGACAGTCCCTATAATTCACCCCTCCACTTT
CASRGDSPYNSPLHF
>TRBJ2-1|TRBD2|TRBV6-4|-
TGTGCCAGCAGTCACGGGACTAGCGGGGGGAATGAGCAGTTCTTC
CASSHGTSGGNEQFF
>TRBJ1-6|-|TRBV28|few
TGTGCCAGCATGACGGTTCCGGGAGCGTTTAATTCACCCCTCCACTTT
CASMTVPGAFNSPLHF
>TRBJ1-2|-|TRBV19|few
TGTGCCAGTAGTATCGGGAGTGGCTACACCTTC
CASSIGSGYTF
>TRBJ1-5|-|TRBV6-1|-
TGTGCCAGTCGTGCTTCAGGGGACAATCAGCCCCAGCATTTT
CASRASGDNQPQHF
>TRBJ2-1|TRBD2|TRBV5-1|-
TGCGCCAGCAGTAGTTACGCGGGGGTCGGGAATGAGCAGTTCTTC
CASSSYAGVGNEQFF
>TRBJ1-2|TRBD1|TRBV28|-
TGTGCCAGCTTATCCCCGGGACAGGGGGCCCATGGCTACACCTTC
CASLSPGQGAHGYTF
>TRBJ2-3|-|TRBV4-2|once
TGTGCCAGCAGCCAAGACTATCCCGCGGCAGATACGCAGTATTTT
CASSQDYPAADTQYF